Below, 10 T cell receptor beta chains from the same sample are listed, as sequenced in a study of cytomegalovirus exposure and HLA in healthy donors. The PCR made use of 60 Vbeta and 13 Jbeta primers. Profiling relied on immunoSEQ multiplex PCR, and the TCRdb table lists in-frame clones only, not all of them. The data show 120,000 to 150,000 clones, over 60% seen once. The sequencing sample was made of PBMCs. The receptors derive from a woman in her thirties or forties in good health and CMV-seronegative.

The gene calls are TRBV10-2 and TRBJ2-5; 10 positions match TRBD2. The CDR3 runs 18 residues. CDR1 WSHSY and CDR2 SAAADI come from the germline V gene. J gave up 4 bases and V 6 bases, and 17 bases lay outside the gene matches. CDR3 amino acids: CASRRVLAGMRKGETQYF. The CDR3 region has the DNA TGCGCCAGCAGGCGCGTACTAGCGGGAATGCGTAAGGGAGAGACCCAGTACTTC.

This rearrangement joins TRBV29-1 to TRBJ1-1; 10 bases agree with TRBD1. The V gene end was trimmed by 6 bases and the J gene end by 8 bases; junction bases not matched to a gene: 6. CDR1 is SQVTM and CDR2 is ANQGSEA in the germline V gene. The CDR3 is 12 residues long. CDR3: CSVDRGQGEAFF. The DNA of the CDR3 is TGCAGCGTCGACAGGGGGCAGGGGGAAGCTTTCTTT.

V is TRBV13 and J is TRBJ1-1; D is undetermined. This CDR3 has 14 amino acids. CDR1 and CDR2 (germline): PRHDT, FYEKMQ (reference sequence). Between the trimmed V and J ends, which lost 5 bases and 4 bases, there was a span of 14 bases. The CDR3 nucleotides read TGTGCCAGCAGCAGCGGGCCTTTTGGCACTGAAGCTTTCTTT. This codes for CASSSGPFGTEAFF.

CDR3 nucleotide sequence: TGTGCCAGCTCACCACCGAAGGGGAAGGGGTATGGCTACACCTTC. Translated: CASSPPKGKGYGYTF. V usage is TRBV18 and J usage is TRBJ1-2, with a weak D call TRBD1 (5 bases). Per the germline V gene, CDR1 is KGHSH and CDR2 is LQKENI. V was shortened by 0 bases and J by 5 bases, with 13 bases between the two germline ends. The CDR3 consists of 15 residues.

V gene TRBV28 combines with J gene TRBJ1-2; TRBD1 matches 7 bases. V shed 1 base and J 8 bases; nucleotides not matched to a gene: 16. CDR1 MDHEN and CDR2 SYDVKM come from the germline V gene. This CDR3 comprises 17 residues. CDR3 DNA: TGTGCCAGCAGTTTATCAAATCAGGGCAGGGGGGCGGGAGGCTACACCTTC. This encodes CASSLSNQGRGAGGYTF.

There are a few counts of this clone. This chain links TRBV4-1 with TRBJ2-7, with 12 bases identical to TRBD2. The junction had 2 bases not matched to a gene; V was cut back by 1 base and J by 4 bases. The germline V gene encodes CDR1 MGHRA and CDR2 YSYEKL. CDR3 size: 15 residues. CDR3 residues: CASSQVTSGSYEQYF. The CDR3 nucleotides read TGCGCCAGCAGCCAAGTGACTAGCGGGAGTTACGAGCAGTACTTC.

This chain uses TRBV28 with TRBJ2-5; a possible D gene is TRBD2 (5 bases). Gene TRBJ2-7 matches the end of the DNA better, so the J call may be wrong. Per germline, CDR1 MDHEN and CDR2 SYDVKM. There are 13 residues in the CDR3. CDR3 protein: CASTRGSSYEQYF. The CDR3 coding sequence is TGTGCCAGCACCAGAGGGAGCTCCTACGAGCAGTACTTC.

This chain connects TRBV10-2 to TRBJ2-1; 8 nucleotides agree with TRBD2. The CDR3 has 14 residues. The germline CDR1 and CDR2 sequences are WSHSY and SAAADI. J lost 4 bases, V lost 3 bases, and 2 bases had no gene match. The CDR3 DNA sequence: TGCGCCAGCAGTGAACTAGCGGTATACAATGAGCAGTTCTTC. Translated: CASSELAVYNEQFF.

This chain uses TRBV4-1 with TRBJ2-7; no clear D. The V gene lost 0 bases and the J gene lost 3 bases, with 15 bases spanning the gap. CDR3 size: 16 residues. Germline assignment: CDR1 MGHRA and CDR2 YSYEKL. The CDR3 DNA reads TGCGCCAGCAGCCAAGATCTGAAGCTACTCTTCTACGAGCAGTACTTC. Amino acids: CASSQDLKLLFYEQYF.

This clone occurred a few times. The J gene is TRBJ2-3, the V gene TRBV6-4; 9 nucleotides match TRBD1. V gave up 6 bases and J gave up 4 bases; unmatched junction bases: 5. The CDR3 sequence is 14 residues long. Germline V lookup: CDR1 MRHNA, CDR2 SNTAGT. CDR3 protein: CASRGDREADTQYF. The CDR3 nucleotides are TGTGCCAGCAGAGGGGACAGGGAGGCAGATACGCAGTATTTT.